Listed below are T cell receptor beta chains from one sample, sequenced in a study of T cell changes during pregnancy in multiple sclerosis. Libraries were prepared by immunoSEQ multiplex PCR; TCRdb keeps only in-frame clonotypes and omits some of them. The table lists 35,000 to 50,000 clones, about 90% of them singletons. This specimen consisted of CD4+ T cells from peripheral blood mononuclear cells, obtained in the third trimester of pregnancy. These receptors came from a female donor in good health, enrolled as a control in a pregnancy study. Each CDR3 is given with its conserved first and last residue. D genes are given only for firm matches. Clone size is stated in some rows and not others, as once, few, many or a class when expanded.

clone_size: NA
v_call: TRBV23-1
j_call: TRBJ2-1
d_call: TRBD1
cdr3_nt: TGCGCCAACCCGGGACAGGCAATCAATGAGCAGTTCTTC
cdr3_aa: CANPGQAINEQFF

clone_size: NA
v_call: TRBV15
j_call: TRBJ1-4
d_call: TRBD1
cdr3_nt: TGTGCCACCAGCACGGGGACAGGGGGGTCAAGGTTACGTGAAAAACTGTTTTTT
cdr3_aa: CATSTGTGGSRLREKLFF

clone_size: NA
v_call: TRBV5-1
j_call: TRBJ2-1
d_call: TRBD1
cdr3_nt: TGCGCCAGCAGCCTGCTGCCCTGGACAGGCCAGTACAATGAGCAGTTCTTC
cdr3_aa: CASSLLPWTGQYNEQFF

clone_size: NA
v_call: TRBV28
j_call: TRBJ2-7
d_call: TRBD2
cdr3_nt: TGTGCCAGCACCTCGGGAGGGCCAGTAAACGAGCAGTACTTC
cdr3_aa: CASTSGGPVNEQYF

clone_size: NA
v_call: TRBV2
j_call: TRBJ2-5
d_call: TRBD1
cdr3_nt: TGTGCCAGTTCGACCAGGGGGTCCGAGGCCCAGTACTTC
cdr3_aa: CASSTRGSEAQYF

clone_size: NA
v_call: TRBV7-6
j_call: TRBJ2-5
d_call: NA
cdr3_nt: TGTGCCAGCAGCCATCGGGCAGGGTACCAAGAGACCCAGTACTTC
cdr3_aa: CASSHRAGYQETQYF

clone_size: NA
v_call: TRBV9
j_call: TRBJ2-1
d_call: TRBD2
cdr3_nt: TGTGCCAGCAGGCCTACTAGCGGAACCTACAATGAGCAGTTCTTC
cdr3_aa: CASRPTSGTYNEQFF

clone_size: NA
v_call: TRBV5-5
j_call: TRBJ1-2
d_call: TRBD1
cdr3_nt: TGTGCCAGCAGACCCCGACAGGGGGGTAACTATGGCTACACCTTC
cdr3_aa: CASRPRQGGNYGYTF

clone_size: NA
v_call: TRBV15
j_call: TRBJ1-4
d_call: NA
cdr3_nt: TGTGCCACCAGCAGAGATGGGCGCAGAGCTAATGAAAAACTGTTTTTT
cdr3_aa: CATSRDGRRANEKLFF

clone_size: NA
v_call: TRBV6-6
j_call: TRBJ2-7
d_call: NA
cdr3_nt: TGTGCCAGCAGAGACTCTTCTGTCTACGAGCAGTACTTC
cdr3_aa: CASRDSSVYEQYF

clone_size: NA
v_call: TRBV5-1
j_call: TRBJ2-3
d_call: NA
cdr3_nt: TGCGCCAGCAGCCTGAGCACAGATACGCAGTATTTT
cdr3_aa: CASSLSTDTQYF

clone_size: NA
v_call: TRBV7-3
j_call: TRBJ2-5
d_call: NA
cdr3_nt: TGTGCCAGCAGCCCGACAGTTCAAGAGACCCAGTACTTC
cdr3_aa: CASSPTVQETQYF

clone_size: NA
v_call: TRBV10-3
j_call: TRBJ2-1
d_call: TRBD2
cdr3_nt: TGTGCCATCAGAACCGATTTAGGGACTAGCGGGAGGGATGAGCAGTTCTTC
cdr3_aa: CAIRTDLGTSGRDEQFF

clone_size: NA
v_call: TRBV19
j_call: TRBJ2-5
d_call: TRBD2
cdr3_nt: TGTGCCAGTAGTATCGGTCGCGGGAGCGGACAAGAGACCCAGTACTTC
cdr3_aa: CASSIGRGSGQETQYF

clone_size: NA
v_call: TRBV11-2
j_call: TRBJ1-2
d_call: NA
cdr3_nt: TGTGCCAGCAGCTTGACCGGGACTGACTATGGCTACACCTTC
cdr3_aa: CASSLTGTDYGYTF

clone_size: NA
v_call: TRBV5-5
j_call: TRBJ2-6
d_call: NA
cdr3_nt: TGTGCCAGCAGCTTTTCGCTCAGGGTTAATTCTGGGGCCAACGTCCTGACTTTC
cdr3_aa: CASSFSLRVNSGANVLTF

clone_size: NA
v_call: TRBV13
j_call: TRBJ1-4
d_call: NA
cdr3_nt: TGTGCCAGCAGCTTCGGGGGGCGTTATGAAAAACTGTTTTTT
cdr3_aa: CASSFGGRYEKLFF

clone_size: NA
v_call: TRBV10-2
j_call: TRBJ1-1
d_call: NA
cdr3_nt: TGCGCCAGCAGTGACGGGTATTTGTCGGGGAGGCCCGAAGCTTTCTTT
cdr3_aa: CASSDGYLSGRPEAFF

clone_size: few
v_call: TRBV19
j_call: TRBJ1-2
d_call: TRBD1
cdr3_nt: TGTGCCAGTAGTTTTGGACAGGGCGCAACCTATGGCTACACCTTC
cdr3_aa: CASSFGQGATYGYTF

clone_size: NA
v_call: TRBV5-1
j_call: TRBJ2-5
d_call: TRBD2
cdr3_nt: TGCGCCAGCAGCTTGGGGACTCGCGGGAGGCCGCAAGAGACCCAGTACTTC
cdr3_aa: CASSLGTRGRPQETQYF

clone_size: NA
v_call: TRBV19
j_call: TRBJ2-1
d_call: NA
cdr3_nt: TGTGCCAGTAGTAGGAACTACGTGTACAATGAGCAGTTCTTC
cdr3_aa: CASSRNYVYNEQFF

clone_size: few
v_call: TRBV11-2
j_call: TRBJ2-7
d_call: TRBD1
cdr3_nt: TGTGCCAGCAGCCCCTTGAGCCGGACAGGGGTTTACGAGCAGTACTTC
cdr3_aa: CASSPLSRTGVYEQYF

clone_size: NA
v_call: TRBV28
j_call: TRBJ2-5
d_call: NA
cdr3_nt: TGTGCCAGCAGTCTCCTAGGGGCAGGGGCCGAAGAGACCCAGTACTTC
cdr3_aa: CASSLLGAGAEETQYF

clone_size: once
v_call: TRBV6-1
j_call: TRBJ2-3
d_call: NA
cdr3_nt: TGTGCCAGCAGTGAACCAGGTGCTAGCACAGATACGCAGTATTTT
cdr3_aa: CASSEPGASTDTQYF

clone_size: once
v_call: TRBV15
j_call: TRBJ2-1
d_call: TRBD2
cdr3_nt: TGTGCCACCAGCAACCCCCTAGCGGGGAGCAATGAGCAGTTCTTC
cdr3_aa: CATSNPLAGSNEQFF

clone_size: NA
v_call: TRBV9
j_call: TRBJ1-4
d_call: TRBD1
cdr3_nt: TGTGCCAGCAGCGTTTCGACAGGGGCGGATGAAAAACTGTTTTTT
cdr3_aa: CASSVSTGADEKLFF

clone_size: NA
v_call: TRBV29-1
j_call: TRBJ1-2
d_call: NA
cdr3_nt: TGCAGCGTTGATGTAAGCTACTCCATTGGCTACACCTTC
cdr3_aa: CSVDVSYSIGYTF

clone_size: NA
v_call: TRBV5-1
j_call: TRBJ2-2
d_call: NA
cdr3_nt: TGCGCCAGCAGCTACGGTTTGATGAGAGGGGAGCTGTTTTTT
cdr3_aa: CASSYGLMRGELFF

clone_size: once
v_call: TRBV7-9
j_call: TRBJ1-5
d_call: TRBD1
cdr3_nt: TGTGCCAGCAGCCGCCAGGGGCAGGGGGCGGGACAGCCCCAGCATTTT
cdr3_aa: CASSRQGQGAGQPQHF

clone_size: NA
v_call: TRBV2
j_call: TRBJ2-5
d_call: NA
cdr3_nt: TGTGCCAGCAGTGAGGGTCAGGGGTACCAAGAGACCCAGTACTTC
cdr3_aa: CASSEGQGYQETQYF

clone_size: NA
v_call: TRBV2
j_call: TRBJ1-4
d_call: NA
cdr3_nt: TGTGCCAGCAGTGTTGGACAGATAAATGAAAAACTGTTTTTT
cdr3_aa: CASSVGQINEKLFF

clone_size: NA
v_call: TRBV19
j_call: TRBJ1-5
d_call: TRBD1
cdr3_nt: TGTGCCATCCTCGACAGGGGGGGCAATCAGCCCCAGCATTTT
cdr3_aa: CAILDRGGNQPQHF